The text below deals with one T cell receptor beta chain. Its antigen is as yet unknown. The CDR3 runs 16 residues. The ends lost 5 bases at V and 2 bases at J; junction bases unmatched: 3. Germline V CDR1 and CDR2: SGHAT, FQNNGV. Treatment specified: oral pan-JAK inhibitor, 5-10 mg twice daily. This entry belongs to a study of CD8+ T cells in alopecia areata. Overall study: Treated patients received oral tofacitinib, 5 to 10 mg twice daily. The protocol delivered tofacitinib for 6 to 18 months, then withdrew it for 6 months. Findings of the study overall: Only one nonresponder was present, which leaves the link between baseline CD8+ expansion and response uncertain. There were also resident alphabeta T cells of normal skin sequenced in scalp samples.

Following extraction, RNA underwent reverse transcription to cDNA, which served as the sequencing template. TCRdb keeps only in-frame clones here, not all; method: immunoSEQ multiplex PCR. The sample shows 110,000 or so clones, approximately 51% of them seen only once. The chain employs TRBV11-2 and TRBJ1-4; 12 nucleotides match TRBD1. Sequencing was performed on CD4+ T cells sorted from blood, taken at week 24, from a patient treated with tofacitinib. This TCR was sampled from a human donor with alopecia areata. DNA of the CDR3: TGTGCCAGCAGCGGGGGGACAGGGGGCACTAATGAAAAACTGTTTTTT. It is translated as CASSGGTGGTNEKLFF.